A selection of T cell receptor beta chains follows, all from one sample in a study of T cell responses to AZD1222 COVID-19 vaccine. The protocol was immunoSEQ multiplex PCR, while the TCRdb copy is restricted to in-frame clones and leaves out a portion. The profile shows fewer than 130,000 clones, about nine tenths of them singletons. This sample comprised peripheral blood, obtained on day 0 of AZD1222 vaccination. The receptors come from an adult in good health. Each CDR3 is given with its conserved first and last residue. Fields, in order: clone size, J gene, V gene, D gene, CDR3 DNA, CDR3 protein. A D gene is named only where the DNA matches it firmly. Clone sizes are given selectively: once, few, many, or a class where the clone is expanded.

.	TRBJ2-3	TRBV4-1	.	TGCGCCAGCAGCCAAGATGGGGCGGTTAGCACAGATACGCAGTATTTT	CASSQDGAVSTDTQYF
once	TRBJ1-1	TRBV29-1	.	TGCAGCGTTGTCACAGGGCTGAACACTGAAGCTTTCTTT	CSVVTGLNTEAFF
.	TRBJ1-1	TRBV5-4	.	TGTGCCAGCAGCTTCGGGGGGGCGCTTGAAGCTTTCTTT	CASSFGGALEAFF
.	TRBJ1-1	TRBV19	.	TGTGCCAGTAGAACGGGACGGCCGAACACTGAAGCTTTCTTT	CASRTGRPNTEAFF
.	TRBJ2-3	TRBV15	TRBD2	TGTGCCACCAGCACCACTAGCGGGGTCACAGATACGCAGTATTTT	CATSTTSGVTDTQYF
.	TRBJ1-1	TRBV28	.	TGTGCCAGCAGTTTAACGGGGCCGGACACTGAAGCTTTCTTT	CASSLTGPDTEAFF
.	TRBJ1-1	TRBV29-1	.	TGCAGCGGCAGGGCGAACACTGAAGCTTTCTTT	CSGRANTEAFF
.	TRBJ1-2	TRBV19	.	TGTGCCAGTAGTACACGAGGGAGGGTCGGTGGCTACACCTTC	CASSTRGRVGGYTF
.	TRBJ2-7	TRBV7-7	TRBD1	TGTGCCAGCAGGAACGGCCGGGACAGACACTACGAGCAGTACTTC	CASRNGRDRHYEQYF
.	TRBJ2-1	TRBV4-2	.	TGTGCCAGCAGCCAAGATAATCAGCGGATAAGCTCCTACAATGAGCAGTTCTTC	CASSQDNQRISSYNEQFF
.	TRBJ2-3	TRBV2	.	TGTGCCAGCCTGGGGGGGGCCCGCGGGAATACGCAGTATTTT	CASLGGARGNTQYF
.	TRBJ1-2	TRBV18	.	TGTGCCAGCTCACCATCAGGGGATGGCTACACCTTC	CASSPSGDGYTF
.	TRBJ1-4	TRBV7-9	.	TGTGCCAGCAGCCGCGACGACCGTGGTGAAAAACTGTTTTTT	CASSRDDRGEKLFF
.	TRBJ2-7	TRBV27	.	TGTGCCAGCAGCCCAGGGAACGCCTACGAGCAGTACTTC	CASSPGNAYEQYF
.	TRBJ2-3	TRBV7-8	.	TGTGCCAGCAGCCTCAGGAGGACGGCTAGCACAGATACGCAGTATTTT	CASSLRRTASTDTQYF
.	TRBJ1-5	TRBV11-3	.	TGTGCCAGCAGCTGGGGGAGGAATCAGCCCCAGCATTTT	CASSWGRNQPQHF
.	TRBJ1-5	TRBV7-2	.	TGTGCCAGCAGCCCCGTCAGGGTCAATCAGCCCCAGCATTTT	CASSPVRVNQPQHF
.	TRBJ1-3	TRBV2	.	TGTGCCAGCAGTGTGGGAAGCTCTGGAAACACCATATATTTT	CASSVGSSGNTIYF
.	TRBJ2-1	TRBV20-1	.	TGCAGTGCTAGAGAGTCAAGCGAGCAGTTCTTC	CSARESSEQFF
.	TRBJ2-7	TRBV11-2	.	TGTGCCAGCAGCTTAGTAGGGAAGGGTTACGAGCAGTACTTC	CASSLVGKGYEQYF
.	TRBJ1-2	TRBV6-5	.	TGTGCCAGCAGTTACTCGGCAGAGCTTGGCTACACCTTC	CASSYSAELGYTF
.	TRBJ1-2	TRBV28	.	TGTGCCAGCAGTCCAAACTATGGCTACACCTTC	CASSPNYGYTF
.	TRBJ2-7	TRBV28	TRBD1	TGTGCCAGCAGTTCAACCGGGACAGGCTCCTACGAGCAGTACTTC	CASSSTGTGSYEQYF
.	TRBJ1-5	TRBV7-9	.	TGTGCCAGCAGCCCCGGACAGTCAAGCAATCAGCCCCAGCATTTT	CASSPGQSSNQPQHF
once	TRBJ2-1	TRBV27	.	TGTGCCAGCAGTTTAAGGCAGACGGTCACGGGGTTCTTC	CASSLRQTVTGFF
.	TRBJ2-2	TRBV12-3/TRBV12-4	.	TGTGCCAGCAGGGGCGCCGGGGAGCTGTTTTTT	CASRGAGELFF
.	TRBJ1-1	TRBV6-1	.	TGTGCCAGCAGTGAAGCTGAAGGGGTGAACACTGAAGCTTTCTTT	CASSEAEGVNTEAFF